This T cell receptor beta chain was observed in a study of post-analysis software for immune sequencing data. Background on the study: Multiple sclerosis in the patients followed relapsing-remitting, secondary progressive and progressive-relapsing courses.

On this clonotype: The antigen remains undetermined.

The CDR3 is 16 residues long. The germline CDR1 and CDR2 sequences are MGHRA and YSYEKL. V gave up 4 bases and J gave up 2 bases, with 17 bases separating them. Unique molecular identifiers were carried by the TCR beta cDNA libraries. One entry per CDR3 protein results from TCRdb running MiXCR on the PCR reads. The sample contains approximately 360,000 distinct CDR3 sequences, about a third of which appear only once. Study observations and caveats: When the samples were clustered directly with F measure, those that had been prepared in the same batch showed strong co-clustering. The study found significantly lower normalized Chao1 diversity in multiple sclerosis patients than in controls. There were five or six TRBV segments more frequent in patients than controls, and TRBV5-6, TRBV5-1 and TRBV20-1 were among them.

This clonotype was obtained from a girl aged 10 to 17 with multiple sclerosis. The genes are TRBV4-1 and TRBJ1-1, with D possibly TRBD1 on 5 matching bases. The sample was blood. CDR3 bases: TGCGCCAGCAGCCCCCCTGGGGGGGACTTTAACACTGAAGCTTTCTTT. Translated, it gives CASSPPGGDFNTEAFF.